This entry is about one T cell receptor (beta chain). Its antigen remains unidentified. TCRdb analysed the RACE reads with MiXCR anew, one entry per CDR3 protein. The sample has a few hundred thousand distinct CDR3 sequences; about 9% are singletons. These data are taken from a study of human T cells and chemical hapten exposure. Described time point: pre-sensitization, week 0. Noted treatment: therapeutic diphenylcyclopropenone sensitization with weekly scalp DPC. Those who donated were patients with alopecia, 18 to 70 years of age, and suitable for DPC. The study's findings and limits: Expanded TCRs formed significantly more large CDR3 similarity clusters than controls.

J lost 4 bases, V lost 3 bases, and 4 bases had no gene match. The CDR3 contains 14 residues. Germline CDR1 reads LGHNA; CDR2 reads YNFKEQ. The V and J genes are TRBV4-2 and TRBJ1-1, with 8 bases lining up with TRBD1. The receptor was derived from a woman aged 40 to 50 with alopecia areata. Some clones in this sample may be carry-over from other donors' samples. The sample consisted of whole blood, taken in connection with sensitization to the hapten diphenylcyclopropenone (DPC). CDR3 coding DNA: TGTGCCAGCAGCCAGCTCACAGGGGGCACTGAAGCTTTCTTT. It yields the protein CASSQLTGGTEAFF.